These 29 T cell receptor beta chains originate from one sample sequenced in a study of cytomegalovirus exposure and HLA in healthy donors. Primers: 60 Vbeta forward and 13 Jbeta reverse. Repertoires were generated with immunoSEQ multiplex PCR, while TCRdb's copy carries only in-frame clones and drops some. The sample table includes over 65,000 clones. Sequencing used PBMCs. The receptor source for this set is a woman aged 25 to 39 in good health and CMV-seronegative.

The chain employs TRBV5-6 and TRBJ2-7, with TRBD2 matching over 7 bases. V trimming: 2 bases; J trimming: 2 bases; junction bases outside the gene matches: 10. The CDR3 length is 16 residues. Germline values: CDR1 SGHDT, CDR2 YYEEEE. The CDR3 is CASSFGALAVTYEQYF. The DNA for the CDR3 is TGTGCCAGCAGCTTTGGTGCCCTAGCGGTCACCTACGAGCAGTACTTC.

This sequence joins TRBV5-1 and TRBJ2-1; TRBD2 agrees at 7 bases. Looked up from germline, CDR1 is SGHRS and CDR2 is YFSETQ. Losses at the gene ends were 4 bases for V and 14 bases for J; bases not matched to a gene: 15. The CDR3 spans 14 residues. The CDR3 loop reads CASSLGDLAGVEFF. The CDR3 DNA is TGCGCCAGCAGCCTTGGGGACCTCGCGGGAGTGGAGTTCTTC. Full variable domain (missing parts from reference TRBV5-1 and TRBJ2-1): KAGVTQTPRYLIKTRGQQVTLSCSPISGHRSVSWYQQTPGQGLQFLFEYFSETQRNKGNFPGRFSGRQFSNSRSEMNVSTLELGDSALYLCASSLGDLAGVEFFGPGTRLTVL.

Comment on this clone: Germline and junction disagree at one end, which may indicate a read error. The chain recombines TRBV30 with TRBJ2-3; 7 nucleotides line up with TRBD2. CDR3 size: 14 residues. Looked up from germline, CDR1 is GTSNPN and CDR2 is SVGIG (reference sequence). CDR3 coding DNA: TGTGCCTGGAATGGGGCGGGGGTGGCTGATAAGCAGTATTTT. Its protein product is CAWNGAGVADKQYF.

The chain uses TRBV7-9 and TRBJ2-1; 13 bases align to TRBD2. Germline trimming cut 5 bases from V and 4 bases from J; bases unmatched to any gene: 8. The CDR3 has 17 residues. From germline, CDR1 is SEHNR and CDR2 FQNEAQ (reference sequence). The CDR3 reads CASSPGPGLAGYNEQFF. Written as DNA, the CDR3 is TGTGCCAGCAGCCCAGGCCCGGGACTAGCGGGATACAATGAGCAGTTCTTC.

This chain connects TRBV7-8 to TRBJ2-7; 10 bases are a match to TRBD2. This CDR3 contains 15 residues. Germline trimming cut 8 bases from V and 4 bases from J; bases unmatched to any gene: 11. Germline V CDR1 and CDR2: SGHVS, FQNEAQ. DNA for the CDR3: TGTGCCAGCTACCCCACTAGCGGGACTTCTTACGAGCAGTACTTC. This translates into CASYPTSGTSYEQYF.

The CDR3 DNA reads TGTGCCAGTAGTATAACAGGGACAGATACGCAGTATTTT. It translates to CASSITGTDTQYF. This chain links TRBV19 with TRBJ2-3, with a weak D call TRBD1 (6 bases). This CDR3 is built from 13 residues. V was trimmed by 2 bases and J by 3 bases, leaving 6 bases between them. CDR1 is LNHDA and CDR2 is SQIVND in the germline V gene (reference sequence).

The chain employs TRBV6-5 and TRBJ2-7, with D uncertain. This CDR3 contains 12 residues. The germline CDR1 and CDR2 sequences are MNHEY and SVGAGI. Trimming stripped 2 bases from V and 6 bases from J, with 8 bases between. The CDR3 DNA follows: TGTGCCAGCAGTTACCCCCTAGGCGAGCAGTACTTC. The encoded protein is CASSYPLGEQYF.

CDR3 amino acids: CASSPAPTSGSTDTQYF. Here the CDR3 DNA reads TGTGCCAGCTCACCAGCACCAACTAGCGGGAGCACAGATACGCAGTATTTT. The chain combines TRBV18 with TRBJ2-3; TRBD2 agrees at 9 bases. Trimming removed 2 bases from V and 0 bases from J; junction bases left unmatched: 6. The CDR3 sequence is 17 residues long. Germline V CDR1 and CDR2: KGHSH, LQKENI.

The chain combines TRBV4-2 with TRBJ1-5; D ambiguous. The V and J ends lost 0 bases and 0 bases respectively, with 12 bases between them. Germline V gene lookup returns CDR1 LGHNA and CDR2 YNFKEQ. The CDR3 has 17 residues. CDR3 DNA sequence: TGTGCCAGCAGCCAAGATGGTGCAGATTATAGCAATCAGCCCCAGCATTTT. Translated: CASSQDGADYSNQPQHF.

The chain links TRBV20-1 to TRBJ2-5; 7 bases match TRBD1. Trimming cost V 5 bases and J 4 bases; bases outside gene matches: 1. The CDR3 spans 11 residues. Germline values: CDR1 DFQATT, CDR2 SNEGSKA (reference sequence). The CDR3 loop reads CSAYRGETQYF. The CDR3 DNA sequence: TGCAGTGCTTACAGGGGAGAGACCCAGTACTTC.

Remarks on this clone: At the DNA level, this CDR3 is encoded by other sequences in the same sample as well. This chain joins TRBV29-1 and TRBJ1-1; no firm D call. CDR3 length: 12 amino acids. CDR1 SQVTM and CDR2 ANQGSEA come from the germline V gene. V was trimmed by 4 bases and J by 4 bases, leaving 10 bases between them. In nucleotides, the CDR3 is TGCAGCGTTGCGGACTCTCTCACTGAAGCTTTCTTT. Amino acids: CSVADSLTEAFF.

CDR3 amino acids: CASTPGQGANYGYTF. In nucleotides, the CDR3 is TGTGCCAGCACCCCGGGACAGGGGGCTAACTATGGCTACACCTTC. This rearrangement joins TRBV2 to TRBJ1-2, with TRBD1 matching 11 bases. The J segment lost 0 bases and the V segment lost 7 bases, leaving 4 bases of the junction unmatched. CDR1 and CDR2 from the germline V gene are SNHLY and FYNNEI. The CDR3 runs 15 residues.

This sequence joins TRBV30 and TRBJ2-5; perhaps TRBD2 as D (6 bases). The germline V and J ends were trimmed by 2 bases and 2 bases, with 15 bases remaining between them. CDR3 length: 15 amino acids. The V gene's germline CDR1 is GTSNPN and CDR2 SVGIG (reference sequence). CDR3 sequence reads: CAWSNVWDSQETQYF. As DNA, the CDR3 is TGTGCCTGGAGTAACGTCTGGGACTCTCAAGAGACCCAGTACTTC. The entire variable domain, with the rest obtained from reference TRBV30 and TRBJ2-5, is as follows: SQTIHQWPATLVQPVGSPLSLECTVEGTSNPNLYWYRQAAGRGLQLLFYSVGIGQISSEVPQNLSASRPQDRQFILSSKKLLLSDSGFYLCAWSNVWDSQETQYFGPGTRLLVL.

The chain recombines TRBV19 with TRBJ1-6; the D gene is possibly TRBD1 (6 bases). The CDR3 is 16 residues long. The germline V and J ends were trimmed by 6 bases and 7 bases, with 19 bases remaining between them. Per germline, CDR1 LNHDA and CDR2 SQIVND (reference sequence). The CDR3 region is CASRSDTGTRNSPLHF. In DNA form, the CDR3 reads TGTGCCAGTAGGTCGGACACCGGGACAAGGAATTCACCCCTCCACTTT.

The CDR3 region has the DNA TGTGCCAGTAGTGGGACTAGCGGGGGGCTCCAGTTCTTC. Its translation is CASSGTSGGLQFF. The V and J genes are TRBV19 and TRBJ2-1, with 15 bases fitting TRBD2. V trimming: 5 bases; J trimming: 13 bases; junction bases outside the gene matches: 3. The CDR3 spans 13 residues. CDR1 LNHDA and CDR2 SQIVND come from the germline V gene (reference sequence).

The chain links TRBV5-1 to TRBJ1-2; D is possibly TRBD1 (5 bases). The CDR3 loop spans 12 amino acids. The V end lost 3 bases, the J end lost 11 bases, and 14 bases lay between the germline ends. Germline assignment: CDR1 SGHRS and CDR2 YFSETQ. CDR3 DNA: TGCGCCAGCAGCTCAGGTGGGGGGGAGTACACCTTC. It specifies CASSSGGGEYTF.

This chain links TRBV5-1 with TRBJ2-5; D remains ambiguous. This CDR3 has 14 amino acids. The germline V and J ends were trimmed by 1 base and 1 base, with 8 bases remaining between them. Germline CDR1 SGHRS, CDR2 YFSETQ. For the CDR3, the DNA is TGCGCCAGCAGCTTGAGAGGATCCCAAGAGACCCAGTACTTC. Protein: CASSLRGSQETQYF.

CDR3 nucleotides: TGTGCCAGCAGCTTGTACGGTTTTGACAGTCAGGCCGAGCAGTACTTC. This gives the protein CASSLYGFDSQAEQYF. The J gene is TRBJ2-7, the V gene TRBV5-5, with a weak D call TRBD1 (5 bases). Per the germline V gene, CDR1 is SGHKS and CDR2 is YYEKEE (reference sequence). Trimming took 1 base from V and 6 from J, leaving 20 bases between them. There are 16 residues in the CDR3.

The CDR3 sequence: CASSIERREPYNEQFF. The CDR3 DNA is TGTGCCAGTAGTATAGAACGGCGGGAGCCCTACAATGAGCAGTTCTTC. The V gene is TRBV19, the J gene TRBJ2-1; 7 positions agree with TRBD2. Trimming at V came to 0 bases and at J to 2 bases, leaving 4 bases not matched to a gene. Per germline, CDR1 LNHDA and CDR2 SQIVND (reference sequence). The CDR3 is made up of 16 amino acids.

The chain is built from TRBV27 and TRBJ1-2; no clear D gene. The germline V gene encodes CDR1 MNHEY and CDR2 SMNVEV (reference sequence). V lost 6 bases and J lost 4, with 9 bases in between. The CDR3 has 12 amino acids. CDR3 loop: CASREAGYGYTF. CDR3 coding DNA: TGTGCCAGCAGGGAGGCAGGCTATGGCTACACCTTC.

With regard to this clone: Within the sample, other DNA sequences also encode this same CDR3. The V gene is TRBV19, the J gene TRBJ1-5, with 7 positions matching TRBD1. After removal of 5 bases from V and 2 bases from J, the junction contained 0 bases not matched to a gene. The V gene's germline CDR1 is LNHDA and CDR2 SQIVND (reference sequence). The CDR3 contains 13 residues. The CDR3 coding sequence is TGTGCCAGTAGTGACAGGGGCAATCAGCCCCAGCATTTT. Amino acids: CASSDRGNQPQHF.

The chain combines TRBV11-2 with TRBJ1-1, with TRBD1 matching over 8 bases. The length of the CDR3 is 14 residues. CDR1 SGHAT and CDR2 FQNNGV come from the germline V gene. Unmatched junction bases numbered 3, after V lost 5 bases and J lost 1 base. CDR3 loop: CASSAGQANTEAFF. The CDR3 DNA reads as TGTGCCAGCAGCGCGGGACAGGCGAACACTGAAGCTTTCTTT.

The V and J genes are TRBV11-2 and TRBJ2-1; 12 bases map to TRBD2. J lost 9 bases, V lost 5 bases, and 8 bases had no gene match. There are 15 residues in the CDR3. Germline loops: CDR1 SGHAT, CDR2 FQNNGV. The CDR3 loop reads CASSPPGTSGFEQFF. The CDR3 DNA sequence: TGTGCCAGCAGCCCCCCCGGGACTAGCGGGTTTGAGCAGTTCTTC.

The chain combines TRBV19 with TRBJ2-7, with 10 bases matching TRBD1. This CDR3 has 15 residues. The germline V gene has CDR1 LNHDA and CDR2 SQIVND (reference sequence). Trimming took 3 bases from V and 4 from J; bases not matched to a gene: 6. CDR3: CASSIGTGDLYEQYF. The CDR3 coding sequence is TGTGCCAGTAGTATCGGGACAGGGGATTTGTACGAGCAGTACTTC.

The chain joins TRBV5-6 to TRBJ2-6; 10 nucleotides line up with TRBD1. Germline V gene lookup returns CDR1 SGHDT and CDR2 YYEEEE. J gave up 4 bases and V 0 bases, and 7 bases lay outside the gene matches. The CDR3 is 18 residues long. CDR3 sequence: CASSLGGQGVWGANVLTF. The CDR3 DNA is TGTGCCAGCAGCTTGGGCGGACAGGGGGTTTGGGGGGCCAACGTCCTGACTTTC.

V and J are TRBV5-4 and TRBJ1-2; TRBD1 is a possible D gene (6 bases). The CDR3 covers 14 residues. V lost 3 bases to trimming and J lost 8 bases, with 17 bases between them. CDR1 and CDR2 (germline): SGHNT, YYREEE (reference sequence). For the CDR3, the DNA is TGTGCCAGCAGCTGGCAGGGGATAGCTGAGGGCTACACCTTC. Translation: CASSWQGIAEGYTF.

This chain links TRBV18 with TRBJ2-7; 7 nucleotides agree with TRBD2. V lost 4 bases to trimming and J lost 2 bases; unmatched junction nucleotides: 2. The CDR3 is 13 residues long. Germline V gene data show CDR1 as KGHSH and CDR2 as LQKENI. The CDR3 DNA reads TGTGCCAGCTCACGTGCGGGGGCCTACGAGCAGTACTTC. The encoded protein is CASSRAGAYEQYF. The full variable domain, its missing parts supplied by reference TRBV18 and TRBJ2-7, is NAGVMQNPRHLVRRRGQEARLRCSPMKGHSHVYWYRQLPEEGLKFMVYLQKENIIDESGMPKERFSAEFPKEGPSILRIQQVVRGDSAAYFCASSRAGAYEQYFGPGTRLTVT.

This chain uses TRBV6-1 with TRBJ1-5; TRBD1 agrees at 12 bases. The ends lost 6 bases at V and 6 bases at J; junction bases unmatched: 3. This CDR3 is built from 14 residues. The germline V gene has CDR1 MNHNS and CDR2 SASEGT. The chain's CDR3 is CASRGQGARQPQHF. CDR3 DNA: TGTGCCAGCAGGGGACAGGGGGCGCGTCAGCCCCAGCATTTT.

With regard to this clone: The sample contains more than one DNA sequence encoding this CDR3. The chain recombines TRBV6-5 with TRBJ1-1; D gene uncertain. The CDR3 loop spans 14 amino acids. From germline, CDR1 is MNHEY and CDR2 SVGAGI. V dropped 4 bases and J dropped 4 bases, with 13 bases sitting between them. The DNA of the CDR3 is TGTGCCAGCAGTTTCGACCGAGGAGGCACTGAAGCTTTCTTT. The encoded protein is CASSFDRGGTEAFF.